The 13 T cell receptor beta chains below were found in one sample sequenced in a study of cytomegalovirus exposure and HLA in healthy donors. The study ran its PCR with 60 Vbeta and 13 Jbeta primers. Method: immunoSEQ multiplex PCR; TCRdb's copy keeps in-frame clones and lacks some. The top ten clones hold 16% of a sample with 90,000 to 140,000 clones, roughly an eighth of them seen once. The sample comprised PBMCs. The receptors were sampled from a man aged 35-49 years in good health and CMV-seropositive.

The chain recombines TRBV11-3 with TRBJ2-1; D is uncertain. The V gene lost 0 bases and the J gene lost 10 bases, with 16 bases spanning the gap. Germline values: CDR1 SGHNT, CDR2 YENEEA. The CDR3 is made up of 15 amino acids. The CDR3 DNA sequence: TGTGCCAGCAGCTTAGATCGTGGAGACGCAGCCGAGCAGTTCTTC. Its translation is CASSLDRGDAAEQFF.

V is TRBV9 and J is TRBJ1-3; D is undetermined. The tail of the sequence fits TRBJ2-2 better, so the J call may be wrong. The CDR3 is 16 amino acids. Looked up from germline, CDR1 is SGDLS and CDR2 is YYNGEE. The CDR3 spells CASTYPYGTVTGELFF. For the CDR3, the DNA is TGTGCCAGCACTTACCCTTATGGAACGGTCACCGGGGAGCTGTTTTTT.

This clone occurred a few times. This sequence joins TRBV6-5 and TRBJ2-7, with a possible D match to TRBD1 (5 bases). Trimming took 0 bases from V and 7 from J, leaving 16 bases between them. CDR1 is MNHEY and CDR2 is SVGAGI in the germline V gene. This CDR3 has 15 residues. CDR3 sequence reads: CASSYSGLPAGEQYF. The CDR3 coding sequence is TGTGCCAGCAGTTACTCGGGGCTCCCGGCCGGGGAGCAGTACTTC.

The V gene is TRBV7-2, the J gene TRBJ2-7, with 13 bases lining up with TRBD2. The germline gives CDR1 SGHTA, CDR2 FQGNSA. V lost 4 bases and J lost 6; bases outside the gene matches: 3. CDR3 size: 14 residues. The CDR3 DNA sequence: TGTGCCAGCAGCTCCGGGACTAGCGGGGCCGAGCAGTACTTC. Translation gives CASSSGTSGAEQYF.

This rearrangement joins TRBV19 to TRBJ2-7; 9 nucleotides align to TRBD1. V gave up 2 bases and J gave up 2 bases; unmatched junction bases: 7. CDR1 LNHDA and CDR2 SQIVND come from the germline V gene (reference sequence). The CDR3 extends over 16 amino acids. CDR3 protein: CASSIPGTGSTYEQYF. CDR3 nucleotide sequence: TGTGCCAGTAGTATACCCGGGACAGGGTCAACCTACGAGCAGTACTTC.

CDR3 sequence reads: CASSRDRQAYEQYF. CDR3 coding DNA: TGCGCCAGCAGCCGGGATCGACAGGCCTACGAGCAGTACTTC. The V and J genes are TRBV4-3 and TRBJ2-5; maybe TRBD1 (6 bases). The DNA end is a closer match to TRBJ2-7, so the J assignment may be wrong. CDR1 and CDR2 from the germline V gene are LGHNA and YSLEER. CDR3 length: 14 residues.

This clone was counted a few times. The chain is built from TRBV6-1 and TRBJ2-7; a possible D gene is TRBD1 (5 bases). V was shortened by 3 bases and J by 0 bases, with 15 bases between the two germline ends. The CDR3 is 16 amino acids. Looked up from germline, CDR1 is MNHNS and CDR2 is SASEGT. Here the CDR3 reads CASSDPGHHSSYEQYF. The CDR3 region has the DNA TGTGCCAGCAGTGATCCTGGACACCATTCCTCCTACGAGCAGTACTTC.

The chain joins TRBV29-1 to TRBJ2-3; a weak D match, TRBD2 (6 bases). The germline V gene has CDR1 SQVTM and CDR2 ANQGSEA. V was shortened by 3 bases and J by 3 bases, with 10 bases between the two germline ends. The CDR3 consists of 13 residues. CDR3 protein: CSVDRRETDTQYF. The CDR3 bases are TGCAGCGTTGATAGGCGGGAAACAGATACGCAGTATTTT.

This clone was counted only a few times. The rearrangement links TRBV6-5 to TRBJ1-1, with a tentative D call TRBD1 (5 bases). V dropped 0 bases and J dropped 4 bases, with 12 bases sitting between them. The CDR3 consists of 15 residues. CDR1 MNHEY and CDR2 SVGAGI come from the germline V gene. Here the CDR3 reads CASSYSTESVTEAFF. CDR3 coding DNA: TGTGCCAGCAGTTACTCGACAGAATCCGTCACTGAAGCTTTCTTT.

The chain combines TRBV27 with TRBJ1-5, with 7 nucleotides matching TRBD1. V lost 5 bases and J lost 8; bases outside the gene matches: 9. This CDR3 contains 14 residues. Germline assignment: CDR1 MNHEY and CDR2 SMNVEV (reference sequence). This CDR3 is CASSPHDRAKPQHF. CDR3 nucleotides: TGTGCCAGCAGTCCCCACGACAGGGCTAAGCCCCAGCATTTT.

This chain links TRBV20-1 with TRBJ2-7; D remains unclear. Germline CDR1 and CDR2: DFQATT and SNEGSKA (reference sequence). V was clipped by 6 bases and J by 3 bases, with 6 bases between them. The CDR3 length is 10 residues. The CDR3 DNA sequence: TGCAGTGCGGGCCGCTACGAGCAGTACTTC. Its translation is CSAGRYEQYF.

This clone has just one count. The gene calls are TRBV11-3 and TRBJ2-1; TRBD2 matches 12 bases. After removal of 6 bases from V and 7 bases from J, the junction contained 13 bases not matched to a gene. In germline, CDR1 is SGHNT, CDR2 YENEEA. The CDR3 runs 17 residues. The CDR3 loop is CASSFRPLAGGPNEQFF. The DNA for the CDR3 is TGTGCCAGCAGTTTCCGACCGCTAGCGGGAGGGCCGAATGAGCAGTTCTTC. The variable domain in full, completed from reference TRBV11-3 and TRBJ2-1, reads EAGVVQSPRYKIIEKKQPVAFWCNPISGHNTLYWYLQNLGQGPELLIRYENEEAVDDSQLPKDRFSAERLKGVDSTLKIQPAELGDSAVYLCASSFRPLAGGPNEQFFGPGTRLTVL.

V is TRBV10-3 and J is TRBJ2-1; 9 bases fit TRBD2. Germline V gene sequence: CDR1 ENHRY, CDR2 SYGVKD. J lost 0 bases, V lost 5 bases, and 14 bases had no gene match. The CDR3 is made up of 19 amino acids. The CDR3 DNA sequence: TGTGCCATCAGTTCTAGCGGGATCAGTTCCCAGGGCTCCTACAATGAGCAGTTCTTC. This encodes CAISSSGISSQGSYNEQFF.